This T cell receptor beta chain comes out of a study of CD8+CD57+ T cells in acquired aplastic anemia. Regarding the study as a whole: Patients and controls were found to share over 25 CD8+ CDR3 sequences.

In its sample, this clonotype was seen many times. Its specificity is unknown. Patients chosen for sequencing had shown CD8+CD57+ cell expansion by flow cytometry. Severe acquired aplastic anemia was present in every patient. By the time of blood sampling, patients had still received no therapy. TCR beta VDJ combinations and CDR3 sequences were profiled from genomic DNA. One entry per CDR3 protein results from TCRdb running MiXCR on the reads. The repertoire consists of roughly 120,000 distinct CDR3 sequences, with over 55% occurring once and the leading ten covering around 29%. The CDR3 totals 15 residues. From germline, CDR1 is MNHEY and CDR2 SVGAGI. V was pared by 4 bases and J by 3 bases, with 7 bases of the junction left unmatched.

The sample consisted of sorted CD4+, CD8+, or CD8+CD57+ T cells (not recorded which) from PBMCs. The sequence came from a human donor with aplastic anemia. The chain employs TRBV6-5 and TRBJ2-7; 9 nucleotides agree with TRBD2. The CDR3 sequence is CASSFEREAVYEQYF. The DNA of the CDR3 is TGTGCCAGCAGTTTCGAGCGGGAGGCAGTCTACGAGCAGTACTTC.